Below are 13 T cell receptor beta chains sequenced from a single sample in a study of blood T cell repertoires in COVID-19. Repertoires were generated with immunoSEQ multiplex PCR, while TCRdb's copy carries only in-frame clones and drops some. The sample records around 220,000 clones, 65% to 80% being singletons. Sequencing was carried out using peripheral blood. The receptors derive from a woman aged 40 to 50 with active or convalescent COVID-19.

V is TRBV28 and J is TRBJ1-1, with D unresolved. The CDR3 runs 14 residues. The V and J ends lost 5 bases and 2 bases respectively, with 12 bases between them. The germline V gene has CDR1 MDHEN and CDR2 SYDVKM. The CDR3 here is CASSRGLQNTEAFF. CDR3 in DNA: TGTGCCAGCAGTAGAGGCCTCCAAAACACTGAAGCTTTCTTT. The complete variable domain, with remaining parts taken from reference TRBV28 and TRBJ1-1, reads DVKVTQSSRYLVKRTGEKVFLECVQDMDHENMFWYRQDPGLGLRLIYFSYDVKMKEKGDIPEGYSVSREKKERFSLILESASTNQTSMYLCASSRGLQNTEAFFGQGTRLTVV.

In this sample, this clone turned up many times. The chain recombines TRBV14 with TRBJ1-4; D unclear. Germline CDR1 SGHDN, CDR2 FVKESK. Trimming cost V 4 bases and J 4 bases, with 7 bases left between them. This CDR3 contains 13 residues. CDR3 DNA sequence: TGTGCCAGCAGCCTGGAGGTTAATGAAAAACTGTTTTTT. This sequence encodes CASSLEVNEKLFF.

This clone appeared once. This chain links TRBV2 with TRBJ2-3, with no clear D. CDR3 size: 14 residues. CDR1 is SNHLY and CDR2 is FYNNEI in the germline V gene. Trimming left V 2 bases short and J 2 bases short, with 8 bases between. CDR3 protein: CASSELVLTDTQYF. In DNA form, the CDR3 reads TGTGCCAGCAGTGAATTAGTTCTCACAGATACGCAGTATTTT.

The chain recombines TRBV6-2 or TRBV6-3 with TRBJ2-3, with D possibly matching TRBD1 (6 bases). Trimming left V 0 bases short and J 10 bases short, with 14 bases between. The V gene's germline CDR1 is MNHEY and CDR2 SVGEGT. CDR3 length: 14 residues. The CDR3 DNA reads as TGTGCCAGCAGTTACTCTTTAGGGGGAATGGCGCAGTATTTT. Protein product: CASSYSLGGMAQYF.

The chain uses TRBV6-1 and TRBJ2-3, with D uncertain. The length of the CDR3 is 14 residues. Trimming took 3 bases from V and 0 from J, leaving 7 bases between them. Germline assignment: CDR1 MNHNS and CDR2 SASEGT. The CDR3 nucleotides are TGTGCCAGCAGTGAGGGCCTTAGCACAGATACGCAGTATTTT. Translation gives CASSEGLSTDTQYF.

This chain connects TRBV3-1 (or the pseudogene TRBV3-2) to TRBJ1-2, with D perhaps matching TRBD1 (6 bases). The CDR3 is 13 amino acids. V was trimmed by 1 base and J by 8 bases, leaving 11 bases between them. Germline V gives CDR1 LGHDT, CDR2 YNNKEL (reference sequence). CDR3 region: CASSQVTQGGYTF. DNA of the CDR3: TGTGCCAGCAGCCAAGTAACCCAGGGGGGCTACACCTTC.

This chain uses TRBV27 with TRBJ2-7; TRBD2 matches at 12 bases. CDR3 length: 15 amino acids. J lost 2 bases, V lost 6 bases, and 5 bases had no gene match. CDR1 is MNHEY, CDR2 SMNVEV, per germline (reference sequence). The CDR3 DNA follows: TGTGCCAGCAGAATCTGGACTAGCGGGGCCTACGAGCAGTACTTC. Amino acids: CASRIWTSGAYEQYF.

This clone was detected only a few times. The CDR3 loop reads CASSSGQGAFQPQHF. The CDR3 DNA sequence: TGTGCCAGCAGTTCTGGACAGGGGGCTTTTCAGCCCCAGCATTTT. The chain is built from TRBV28 and TRBJ1-5; 11 bases line up with TRBD1. The germline V gene has CDR1 MDHEN and CDR2 SYDVKM. CDR3 size: 15 residues. With V trimmed by 4 bases and J by 6 bases, 5 bases remained unmatched.

The chain links TRBV12-1 to TRBJ2-2; the table's D call of TRBD1 was not tested on the DNA. TRBV12-1 is a listed pseudogene. This CDR3 has 17 amino acids. In DNA, the CDR3 is TGTGCCAGCAGCTTTAGGGCCTGGGTGGCAGGGACCGGGGAGCTGTTTTTT. It translates to CASSFRAWVAGTGELFF.

The CDR3 region is CAISVSGGASQETQYF. In nucleotides, the CDR3 is TGTGCCATCAGTGTAAGCGGGGGGGCCAGCCAAGAGACCCAGTACTTC. V gene TRBV10-3 combines with J gene TRBJ2-5, with 10 bases aligning to TRBD2. The germline V gene encodes CDR1 ENHRY and CDR2 SYGVKD. The CDR3 is 16 residues long. The V and J ends lost 4 bases and 1 base, in that order; junction bases with no gene match: 6.

The rearrangement joins TRBV27 to TRBJ1-2; D possibly corresponds to TRBD1 (6 bases). The V gene's germline CDR1 is MNHEY and CDR2 SMNVEV (reference sequence). The V end lost 5 bases, the J end lost 1 base, and 14 bases lay between the germline ends. CDR3 size: 15 residues. The CDR3 DNA follows: TGTGCCAGCAGTAACAGGGCCCGAAGTAACTATGGCTACACCTTC. Translating gives CASSNRARSNYGYTF.

This clone has only one observation. The chain carries TRBV10-3 and TRBJ1-4; TRBD1 agrees at 8 bases. Per the germline V gene, CDR1 is ENHRY and CDR2 is SYGVKD. The CDR3 extends over 14 amino acids. Trimming at V came to 5 bases and at J to 5 bases, leaving 4 bases not matched to a gene. Here the CDR3 DNA reads TGTGCCATCAGTAAGGACAGGGACAATGAAAAACTGTTTTTT. This encodes CAISKDRDNEKLFF.

The chain employs TRBV3-1 (or the pseudogene TRBV3-2) and TRBJ1-2; 9 nucleotides align to TRBD1. The CDR3 has 16 residues. Germline CDR1 reads LGHDT; CDR2 reads YNNKEL (reference sequence). J lost 3 bases, V lost 4 bases, and 9 bases had no gene match. The CDR3 spells CASSLSRDRVHYGYTF. The CDR3 nucleotides read TGTGCCAGCAGCCTCAGCCGGGACAGGGTGCACTATGGCTACACCTTC.